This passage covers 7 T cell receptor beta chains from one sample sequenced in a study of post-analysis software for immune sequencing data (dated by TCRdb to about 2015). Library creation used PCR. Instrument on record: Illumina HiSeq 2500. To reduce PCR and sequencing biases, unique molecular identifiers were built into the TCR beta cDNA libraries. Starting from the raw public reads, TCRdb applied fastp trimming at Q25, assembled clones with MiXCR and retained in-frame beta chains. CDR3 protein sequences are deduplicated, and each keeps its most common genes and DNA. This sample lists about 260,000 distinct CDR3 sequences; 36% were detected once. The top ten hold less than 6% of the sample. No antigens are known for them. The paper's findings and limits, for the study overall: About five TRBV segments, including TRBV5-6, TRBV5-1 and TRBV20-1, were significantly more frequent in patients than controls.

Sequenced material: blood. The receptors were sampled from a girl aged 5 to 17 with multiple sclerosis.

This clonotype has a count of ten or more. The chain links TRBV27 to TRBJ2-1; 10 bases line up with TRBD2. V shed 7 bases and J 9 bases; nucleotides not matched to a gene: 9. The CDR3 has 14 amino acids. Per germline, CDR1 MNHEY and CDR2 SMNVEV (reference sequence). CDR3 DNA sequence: TGTGCCAGCACTCGGTTAGCGGGGGGAGGTGAGCAGTTCTTC. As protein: CASTRLAGGGEQFF.

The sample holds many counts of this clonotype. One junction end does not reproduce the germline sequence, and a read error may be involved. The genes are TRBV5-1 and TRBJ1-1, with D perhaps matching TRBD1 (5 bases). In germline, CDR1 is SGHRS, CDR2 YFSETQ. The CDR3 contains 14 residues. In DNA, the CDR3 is TGTGCCAGCAGCCTTGGGACGGCGAACACTGAAGCTTTCTTT. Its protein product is CASSLGTANTEAFF.

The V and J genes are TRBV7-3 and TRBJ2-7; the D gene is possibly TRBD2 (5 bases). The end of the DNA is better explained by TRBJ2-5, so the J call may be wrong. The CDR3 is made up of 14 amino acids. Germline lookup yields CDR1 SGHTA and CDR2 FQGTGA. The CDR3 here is CASSLGSAQETQYF. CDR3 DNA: TGTGCCAGCAGCTTAGGGAGCGCCCAAGAGACCCAGTACTTC.

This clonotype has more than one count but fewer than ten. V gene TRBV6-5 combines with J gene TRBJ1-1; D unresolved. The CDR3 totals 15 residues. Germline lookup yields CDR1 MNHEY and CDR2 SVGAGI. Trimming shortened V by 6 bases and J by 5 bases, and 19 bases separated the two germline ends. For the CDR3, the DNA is TGTGCCAGCAGAGAAAGCCACACCGACCGGACTGAAGCTTTCTTT. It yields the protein CASRESHTDRTEAFF.

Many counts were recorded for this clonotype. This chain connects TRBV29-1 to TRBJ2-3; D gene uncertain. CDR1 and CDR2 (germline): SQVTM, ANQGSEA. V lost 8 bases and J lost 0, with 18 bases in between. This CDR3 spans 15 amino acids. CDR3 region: CSTVHAGGSTDTQYF. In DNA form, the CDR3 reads TGCAGCACCGTTCATGCTGGCGGCAGCACAGATACGCAGTATTTT.

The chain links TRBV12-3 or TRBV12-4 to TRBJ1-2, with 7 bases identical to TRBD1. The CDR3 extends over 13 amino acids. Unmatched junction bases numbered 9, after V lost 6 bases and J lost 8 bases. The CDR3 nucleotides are TGTGCCAGCAGCCCCGACAGGGCAGGCGGCTACACCTTC. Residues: CASSPDRAGGYTF.

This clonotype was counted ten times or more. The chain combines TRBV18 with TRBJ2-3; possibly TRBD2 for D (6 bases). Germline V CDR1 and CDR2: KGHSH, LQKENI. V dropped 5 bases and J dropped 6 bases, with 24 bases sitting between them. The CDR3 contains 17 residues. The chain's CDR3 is CASSSLATTSTTDTQYF. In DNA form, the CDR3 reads TGTGCCAGCTCATCTCTAGCGACTACTTCGACGACGGATACGCAGTATTTT.